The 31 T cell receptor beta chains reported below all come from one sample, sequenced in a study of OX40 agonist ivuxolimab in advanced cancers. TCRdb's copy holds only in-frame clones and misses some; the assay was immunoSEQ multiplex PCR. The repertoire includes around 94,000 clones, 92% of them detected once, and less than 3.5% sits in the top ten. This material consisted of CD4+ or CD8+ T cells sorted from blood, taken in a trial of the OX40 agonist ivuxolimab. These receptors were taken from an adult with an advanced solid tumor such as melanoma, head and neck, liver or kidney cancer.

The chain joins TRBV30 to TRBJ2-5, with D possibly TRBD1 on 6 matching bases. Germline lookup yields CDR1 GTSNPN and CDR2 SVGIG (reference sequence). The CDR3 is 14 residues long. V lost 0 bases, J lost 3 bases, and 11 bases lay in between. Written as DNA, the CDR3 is TGTGCCTGGAGTGTAGGGGCAGGGGAAGAGACCCAGTACTTC. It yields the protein CAWSVGAGEETQYF.

As DNA, the CDR3 is TGCGCCAGCAGCTTCCCCCGCCTTGGACAGGTGGGAGCGAACACCGGGGAGCTGTTTTTT. As protein: CASSFPRLGQVGANTGELFF. V and J are TRBV5-1 and TRBJ2-2; TRBD1 aligns across 7 bases. Germline CDR1 SGHRS, CDR2 YFSETQ. The J segment lost 0 bases and the V segment lost 2 bases, leaving 16 bases of the junction unmatched. CDR3 length: 20 amino acids. Using reference TRBV5-1 and TRBJ2-2 for the parts outside the CDR3, the full variable domain is KAGVTQTPRYLIKTRGQQVTLSCSPISGHRSVSWYQQTPGQGLQFLFEYFSETQRNKGNFPGRFSGRQFSNSRSEMNVSTLELGDSALYLCASSFPRLGQVGANTGELFFGEGSRLTVL.

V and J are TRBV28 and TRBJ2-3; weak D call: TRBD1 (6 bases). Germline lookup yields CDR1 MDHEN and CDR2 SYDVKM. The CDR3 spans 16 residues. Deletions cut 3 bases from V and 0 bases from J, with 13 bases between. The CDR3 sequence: CASSFTPQGSTDTQYF. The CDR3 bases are TGTGCCAGCAGTTTTACCCCACAGGGCAGCACAGATACGCAGTATTTT.

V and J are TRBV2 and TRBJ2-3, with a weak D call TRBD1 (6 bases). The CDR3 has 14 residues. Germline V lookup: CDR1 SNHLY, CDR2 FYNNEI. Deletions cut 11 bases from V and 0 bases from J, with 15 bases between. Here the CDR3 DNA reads TGTGCCGAGAGAACAGGGCCAAGCACAGATACGCAGTATTTT. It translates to CAERTGPSTDTQYF.

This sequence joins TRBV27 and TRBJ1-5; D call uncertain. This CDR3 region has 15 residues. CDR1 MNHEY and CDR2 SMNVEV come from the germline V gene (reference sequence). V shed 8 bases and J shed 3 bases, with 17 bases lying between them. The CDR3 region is CASRSSEAYNQPQHF. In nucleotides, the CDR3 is TGTGCCAGCCGAAGTAGTGAGGCCTACAATCAGCCCCAGCATTTT.

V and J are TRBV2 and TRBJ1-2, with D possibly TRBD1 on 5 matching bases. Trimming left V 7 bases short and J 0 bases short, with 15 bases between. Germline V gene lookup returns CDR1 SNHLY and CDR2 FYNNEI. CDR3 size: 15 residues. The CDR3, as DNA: TGTGCCAGCACGGGGGGTAAGGCCCCTAACTATGGCTACACCTTC. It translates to CASTGGKAPNYGYTF.

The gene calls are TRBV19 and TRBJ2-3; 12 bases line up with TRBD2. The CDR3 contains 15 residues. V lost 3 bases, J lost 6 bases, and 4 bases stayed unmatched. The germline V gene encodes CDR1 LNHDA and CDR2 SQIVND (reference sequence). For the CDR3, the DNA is TGTGCCAGTAGTATTGGGACTAGCGGGTGGGATACGCAGTATTTT. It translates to CASSIGTSGWDTQYF. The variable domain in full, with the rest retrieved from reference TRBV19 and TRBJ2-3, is DGGITQSPKYLFRKEGQNVTLSCEQNLNHDAMYWYRQDPGQGLRLIYYSQIVNDFQKGDIAEGYSVSREKKESFPLTVTSAQKNPTAFYLCASSIGTSGWDTQYFGPGTRLTVL.

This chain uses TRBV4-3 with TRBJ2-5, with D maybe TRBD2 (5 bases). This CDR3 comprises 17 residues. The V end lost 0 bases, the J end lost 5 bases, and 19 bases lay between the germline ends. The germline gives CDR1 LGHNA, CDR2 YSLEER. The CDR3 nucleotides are TGCGCCAGCAGCCAAGAGAAGGGCCCGGGGAGAGGGGAGACCCAGTACTTC. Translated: CASSQEKGPGRGETQYF.

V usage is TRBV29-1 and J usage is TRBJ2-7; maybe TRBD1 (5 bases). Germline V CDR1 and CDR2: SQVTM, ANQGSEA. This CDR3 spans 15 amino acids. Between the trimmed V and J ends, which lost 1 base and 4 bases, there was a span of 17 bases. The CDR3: CSVEVQGSMEYEQYF. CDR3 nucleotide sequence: TGCAGCGTTGAAGTCCAGGGTTCGATGGAGTACGAGCAGTACTTC.

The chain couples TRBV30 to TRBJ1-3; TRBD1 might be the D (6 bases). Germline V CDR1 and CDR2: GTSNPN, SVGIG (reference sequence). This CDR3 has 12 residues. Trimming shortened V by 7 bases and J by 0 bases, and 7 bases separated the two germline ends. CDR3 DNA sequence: TGTGCCTTCAGGGGCTCTGGAAACACCATATATTTT. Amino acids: CAFRGSGNTIYF.

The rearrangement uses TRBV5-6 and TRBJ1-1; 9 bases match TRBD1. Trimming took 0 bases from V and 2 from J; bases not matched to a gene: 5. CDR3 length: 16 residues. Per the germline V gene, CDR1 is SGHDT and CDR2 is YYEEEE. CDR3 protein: CASSLEWDRVNTEAFF. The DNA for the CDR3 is TGTGCCAGCAGCTTGGAATGGGACAGGGTTAACACTGAAGCTTTCTTT.

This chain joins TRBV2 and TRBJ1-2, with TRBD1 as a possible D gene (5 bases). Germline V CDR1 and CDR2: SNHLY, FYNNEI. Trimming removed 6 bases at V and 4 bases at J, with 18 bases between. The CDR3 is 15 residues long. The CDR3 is CASSGTQARSYGYTF. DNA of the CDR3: TGTGCCAGCAGCGGGACCCAGGCGCGGAGCTATGGCTACACCTTC. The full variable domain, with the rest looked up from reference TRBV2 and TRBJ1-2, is EPEVTQTPSHQVTQMGQEVILRCVPISNHLYFYWYRQILGQKVEFLVSFYNNEISEKSEIFDDQFSVERPDGSNFTLKIRSTKLEDSAMYFCASSGTQARSYGYTFGSGTRLTVV.

The DNA of the CDR3 is TGTGCCAGGAACAAAAAACCTCACAGGGGGCTCAATCAGCCCCAGCATTTT. It yields the protein CARNKKPHRGLNQPQHF. V and J are TRBV14 and TRBJ1-5, with TRBD1 matching over 9 bases. Unmatched junction bases numbered 15, after V lost 9 bases and J lost 3 bases. Germline CDR1 reads SGHDN; CDR2 reads FVKESK. The CDR3 sequence is 17 residues long.

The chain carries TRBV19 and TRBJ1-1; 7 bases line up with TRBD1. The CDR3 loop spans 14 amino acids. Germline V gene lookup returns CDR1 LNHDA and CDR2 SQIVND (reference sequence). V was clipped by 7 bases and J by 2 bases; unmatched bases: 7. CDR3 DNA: TGTGCCAGTACACCCGGGACAGCCAACACTGAAGCTTTCTTT. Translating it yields CASTPGTANTEAFF.

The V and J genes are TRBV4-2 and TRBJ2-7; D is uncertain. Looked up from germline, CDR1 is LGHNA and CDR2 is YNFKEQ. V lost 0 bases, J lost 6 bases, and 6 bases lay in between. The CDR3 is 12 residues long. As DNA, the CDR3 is TGTGCCAGCAGCCAAGAAAGTGGCGAGCAGTACTTC. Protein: CASSQESGEQYF.

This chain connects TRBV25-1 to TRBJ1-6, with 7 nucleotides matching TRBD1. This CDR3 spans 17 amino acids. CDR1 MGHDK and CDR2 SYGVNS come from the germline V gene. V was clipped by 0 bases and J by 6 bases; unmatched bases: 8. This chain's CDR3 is CASSEYSTGQVNSPLHF. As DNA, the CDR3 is TGTGCCAGCAGTGAATATTCGACAGGACAGGTTAATTCACCCCTCCACTTT.

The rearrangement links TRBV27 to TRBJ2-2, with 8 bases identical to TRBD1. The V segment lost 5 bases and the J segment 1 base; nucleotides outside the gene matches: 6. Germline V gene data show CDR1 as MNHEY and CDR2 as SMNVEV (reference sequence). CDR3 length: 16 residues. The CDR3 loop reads CASSPRTGKNTGELFF. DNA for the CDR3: TGTGCCAGCAGTCCCCGGACAGGGAAGAACACCGGGGAGCTGTTTTTT.

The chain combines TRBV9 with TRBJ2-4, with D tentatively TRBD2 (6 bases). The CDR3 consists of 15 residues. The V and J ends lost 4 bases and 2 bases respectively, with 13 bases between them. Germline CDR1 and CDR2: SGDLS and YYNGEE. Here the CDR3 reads CASSSTGGTKNIQYF. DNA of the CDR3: TGTGCCAGCAGCTCGACCGGCGGGACCAAAAACATTCAGTACTTC.

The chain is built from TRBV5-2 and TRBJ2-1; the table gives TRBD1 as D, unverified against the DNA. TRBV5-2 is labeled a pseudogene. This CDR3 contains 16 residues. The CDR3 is CASSQAPGTGGNEQFF. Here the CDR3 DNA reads TGCGCCAGCAGCCAAGCCCCTGGGACAGGGGGCAATGAGCAGTTCTTC.

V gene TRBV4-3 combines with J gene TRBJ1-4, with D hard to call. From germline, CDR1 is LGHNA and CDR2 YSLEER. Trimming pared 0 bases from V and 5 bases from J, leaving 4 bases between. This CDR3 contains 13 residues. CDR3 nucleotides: TGCGCCAGCAGCCAAGACAGAAATGAAAAACTGTTTTTT. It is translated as CASSQDRNEKLFF.

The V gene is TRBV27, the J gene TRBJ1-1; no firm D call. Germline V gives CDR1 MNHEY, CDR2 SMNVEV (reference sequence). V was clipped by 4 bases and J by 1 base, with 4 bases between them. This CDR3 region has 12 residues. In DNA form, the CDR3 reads TGTGCCAGCAGTTCCGCGAACACTGAAGCTTTCTTT. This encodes CASSSANTEAFF.

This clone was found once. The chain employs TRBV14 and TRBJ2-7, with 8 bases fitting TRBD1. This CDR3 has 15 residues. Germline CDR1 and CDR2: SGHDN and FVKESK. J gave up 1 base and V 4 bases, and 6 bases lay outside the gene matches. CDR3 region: CASSLGQGFSYEQYF. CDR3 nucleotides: TGTGCCAGCAGCCTCGGACAGGGATTTTCCTACGAGCAGTACTTC. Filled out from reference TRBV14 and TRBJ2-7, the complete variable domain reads EAGVTQFPSHSVIEKGQTVTLRCDPISGHDNLYWYRRVMGKEIKFLLHFVKESKQDESGMPNNRFLAERTGGTYSTLKVQPAELEDSGVYFCASSLGQGFSYEQYFGPGTRLTVT.

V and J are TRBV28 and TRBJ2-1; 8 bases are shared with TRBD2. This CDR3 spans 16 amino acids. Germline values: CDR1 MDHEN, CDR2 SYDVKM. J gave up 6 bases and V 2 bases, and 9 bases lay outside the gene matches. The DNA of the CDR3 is TGTGCCAGCAGTTTAGATAGCGGGACGCCCGGCAATGAGCAGTTCTTC. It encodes CASSLDSGTPGNEQFF. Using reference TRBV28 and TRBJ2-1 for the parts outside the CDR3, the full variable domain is DVKVTQSSRYLVKRTGEKVFLECVQDMDHENMFWYRQDPGLGLRLIYFSYDVKMKEKGDIPEGYSVSREKKERFSLILESASTNQTSMYLCASSLDSGTPGNEQFFGPGTRLTVL.

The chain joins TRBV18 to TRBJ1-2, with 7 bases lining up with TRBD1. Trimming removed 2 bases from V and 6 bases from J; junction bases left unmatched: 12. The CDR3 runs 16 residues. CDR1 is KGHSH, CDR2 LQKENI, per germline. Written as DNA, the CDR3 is TGTGCCAGCTCACCAGCCCCAACAGGGGACCTGGATGGCTACACCTTC. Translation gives CASSPAPTGDLDGYTF.

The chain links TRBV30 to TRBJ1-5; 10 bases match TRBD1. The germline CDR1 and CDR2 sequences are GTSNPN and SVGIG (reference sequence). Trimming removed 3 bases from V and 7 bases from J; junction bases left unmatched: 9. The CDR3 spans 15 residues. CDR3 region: CAWRKGTGERQPQHF. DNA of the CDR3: TGTGCCTGGAGGAAAGGGACAGGGGAGAGACAGCCCCAGCATTTT.

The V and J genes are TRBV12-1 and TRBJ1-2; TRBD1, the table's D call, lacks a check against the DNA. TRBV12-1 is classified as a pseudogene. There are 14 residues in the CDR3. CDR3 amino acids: CASSFYRGDYGYTF. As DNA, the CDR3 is TGTGCCAGCAGCTTTTACAGGGGAGACTATGGCTACACCTTC.

The CDR3 spells CASSAWDRAYEQYF. CDR3 DNA: TGTGCCAGCAGCGCTTGGGACAGAGCCTACGAGCAGTACTTC. The chain recombines TRBV9 with TRBJ2-7; TRBD1 matches at 7 bases. V lost 3 bases to trimming and J lost 2 bases; unmatched junction nucleotides: 5. This CDR3 has 14 residues. Germline-derived CDR1 and CDR2 are SGDLS and YYNGEE.

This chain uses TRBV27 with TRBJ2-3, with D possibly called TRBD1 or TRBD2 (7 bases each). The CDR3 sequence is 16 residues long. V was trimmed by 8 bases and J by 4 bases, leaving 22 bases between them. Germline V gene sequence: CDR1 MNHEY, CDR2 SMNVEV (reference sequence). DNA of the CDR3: TGTGCCAGCTCCCCTAGCGGAGGGGGCTCTCCAGATACGCAGTATTTT. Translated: CASSPSGGGSPDTQYF.

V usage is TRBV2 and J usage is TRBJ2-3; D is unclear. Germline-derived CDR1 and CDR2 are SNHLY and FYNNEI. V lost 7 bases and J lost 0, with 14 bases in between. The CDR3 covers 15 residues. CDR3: CASTNTPSSTDTQYF. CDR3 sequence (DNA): TGTGCCAGCACAAATACCCCTTCGAGCACAGATACGCAGTATTTT.

CDR3 sequence: CASSFIGSGQPQHF. The CDR3 DNA follows: TGTGCCAGCAGTTTTATCGGTAGCGGTCAGCCCCAGCATTTT. The gene calls are TRBV27 and TRBJ1-5; D gene unclear. Germline V CDR1 and CDR2: MNHEY, SMNVEV (reference sequence). The CDR3 totals 14 residues. Trimming cost V 3 bases and J 6 bases, with 12 bases left between them.

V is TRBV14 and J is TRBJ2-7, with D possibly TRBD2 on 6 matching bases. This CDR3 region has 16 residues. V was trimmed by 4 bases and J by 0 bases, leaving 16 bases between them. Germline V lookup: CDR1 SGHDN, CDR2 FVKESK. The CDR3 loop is CASSPRVVGSSYEQYF. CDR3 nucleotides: TGTGCCAGCAGCCCCCGGGTAGTCGGGAGCTCCTACGAGCAGTACTTC.